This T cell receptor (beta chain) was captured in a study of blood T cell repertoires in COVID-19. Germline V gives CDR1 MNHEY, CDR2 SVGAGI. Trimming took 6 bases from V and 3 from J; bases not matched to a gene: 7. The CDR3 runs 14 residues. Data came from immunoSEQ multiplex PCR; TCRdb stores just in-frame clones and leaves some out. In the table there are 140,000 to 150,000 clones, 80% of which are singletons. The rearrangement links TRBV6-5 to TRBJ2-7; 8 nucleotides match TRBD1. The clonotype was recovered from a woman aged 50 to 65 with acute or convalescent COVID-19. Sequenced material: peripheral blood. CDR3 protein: CASRTWTGFYEQYF. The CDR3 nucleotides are TGTGCCAGCAGAACATGGACAGGGTTCTACGAGCAGTACTTC.